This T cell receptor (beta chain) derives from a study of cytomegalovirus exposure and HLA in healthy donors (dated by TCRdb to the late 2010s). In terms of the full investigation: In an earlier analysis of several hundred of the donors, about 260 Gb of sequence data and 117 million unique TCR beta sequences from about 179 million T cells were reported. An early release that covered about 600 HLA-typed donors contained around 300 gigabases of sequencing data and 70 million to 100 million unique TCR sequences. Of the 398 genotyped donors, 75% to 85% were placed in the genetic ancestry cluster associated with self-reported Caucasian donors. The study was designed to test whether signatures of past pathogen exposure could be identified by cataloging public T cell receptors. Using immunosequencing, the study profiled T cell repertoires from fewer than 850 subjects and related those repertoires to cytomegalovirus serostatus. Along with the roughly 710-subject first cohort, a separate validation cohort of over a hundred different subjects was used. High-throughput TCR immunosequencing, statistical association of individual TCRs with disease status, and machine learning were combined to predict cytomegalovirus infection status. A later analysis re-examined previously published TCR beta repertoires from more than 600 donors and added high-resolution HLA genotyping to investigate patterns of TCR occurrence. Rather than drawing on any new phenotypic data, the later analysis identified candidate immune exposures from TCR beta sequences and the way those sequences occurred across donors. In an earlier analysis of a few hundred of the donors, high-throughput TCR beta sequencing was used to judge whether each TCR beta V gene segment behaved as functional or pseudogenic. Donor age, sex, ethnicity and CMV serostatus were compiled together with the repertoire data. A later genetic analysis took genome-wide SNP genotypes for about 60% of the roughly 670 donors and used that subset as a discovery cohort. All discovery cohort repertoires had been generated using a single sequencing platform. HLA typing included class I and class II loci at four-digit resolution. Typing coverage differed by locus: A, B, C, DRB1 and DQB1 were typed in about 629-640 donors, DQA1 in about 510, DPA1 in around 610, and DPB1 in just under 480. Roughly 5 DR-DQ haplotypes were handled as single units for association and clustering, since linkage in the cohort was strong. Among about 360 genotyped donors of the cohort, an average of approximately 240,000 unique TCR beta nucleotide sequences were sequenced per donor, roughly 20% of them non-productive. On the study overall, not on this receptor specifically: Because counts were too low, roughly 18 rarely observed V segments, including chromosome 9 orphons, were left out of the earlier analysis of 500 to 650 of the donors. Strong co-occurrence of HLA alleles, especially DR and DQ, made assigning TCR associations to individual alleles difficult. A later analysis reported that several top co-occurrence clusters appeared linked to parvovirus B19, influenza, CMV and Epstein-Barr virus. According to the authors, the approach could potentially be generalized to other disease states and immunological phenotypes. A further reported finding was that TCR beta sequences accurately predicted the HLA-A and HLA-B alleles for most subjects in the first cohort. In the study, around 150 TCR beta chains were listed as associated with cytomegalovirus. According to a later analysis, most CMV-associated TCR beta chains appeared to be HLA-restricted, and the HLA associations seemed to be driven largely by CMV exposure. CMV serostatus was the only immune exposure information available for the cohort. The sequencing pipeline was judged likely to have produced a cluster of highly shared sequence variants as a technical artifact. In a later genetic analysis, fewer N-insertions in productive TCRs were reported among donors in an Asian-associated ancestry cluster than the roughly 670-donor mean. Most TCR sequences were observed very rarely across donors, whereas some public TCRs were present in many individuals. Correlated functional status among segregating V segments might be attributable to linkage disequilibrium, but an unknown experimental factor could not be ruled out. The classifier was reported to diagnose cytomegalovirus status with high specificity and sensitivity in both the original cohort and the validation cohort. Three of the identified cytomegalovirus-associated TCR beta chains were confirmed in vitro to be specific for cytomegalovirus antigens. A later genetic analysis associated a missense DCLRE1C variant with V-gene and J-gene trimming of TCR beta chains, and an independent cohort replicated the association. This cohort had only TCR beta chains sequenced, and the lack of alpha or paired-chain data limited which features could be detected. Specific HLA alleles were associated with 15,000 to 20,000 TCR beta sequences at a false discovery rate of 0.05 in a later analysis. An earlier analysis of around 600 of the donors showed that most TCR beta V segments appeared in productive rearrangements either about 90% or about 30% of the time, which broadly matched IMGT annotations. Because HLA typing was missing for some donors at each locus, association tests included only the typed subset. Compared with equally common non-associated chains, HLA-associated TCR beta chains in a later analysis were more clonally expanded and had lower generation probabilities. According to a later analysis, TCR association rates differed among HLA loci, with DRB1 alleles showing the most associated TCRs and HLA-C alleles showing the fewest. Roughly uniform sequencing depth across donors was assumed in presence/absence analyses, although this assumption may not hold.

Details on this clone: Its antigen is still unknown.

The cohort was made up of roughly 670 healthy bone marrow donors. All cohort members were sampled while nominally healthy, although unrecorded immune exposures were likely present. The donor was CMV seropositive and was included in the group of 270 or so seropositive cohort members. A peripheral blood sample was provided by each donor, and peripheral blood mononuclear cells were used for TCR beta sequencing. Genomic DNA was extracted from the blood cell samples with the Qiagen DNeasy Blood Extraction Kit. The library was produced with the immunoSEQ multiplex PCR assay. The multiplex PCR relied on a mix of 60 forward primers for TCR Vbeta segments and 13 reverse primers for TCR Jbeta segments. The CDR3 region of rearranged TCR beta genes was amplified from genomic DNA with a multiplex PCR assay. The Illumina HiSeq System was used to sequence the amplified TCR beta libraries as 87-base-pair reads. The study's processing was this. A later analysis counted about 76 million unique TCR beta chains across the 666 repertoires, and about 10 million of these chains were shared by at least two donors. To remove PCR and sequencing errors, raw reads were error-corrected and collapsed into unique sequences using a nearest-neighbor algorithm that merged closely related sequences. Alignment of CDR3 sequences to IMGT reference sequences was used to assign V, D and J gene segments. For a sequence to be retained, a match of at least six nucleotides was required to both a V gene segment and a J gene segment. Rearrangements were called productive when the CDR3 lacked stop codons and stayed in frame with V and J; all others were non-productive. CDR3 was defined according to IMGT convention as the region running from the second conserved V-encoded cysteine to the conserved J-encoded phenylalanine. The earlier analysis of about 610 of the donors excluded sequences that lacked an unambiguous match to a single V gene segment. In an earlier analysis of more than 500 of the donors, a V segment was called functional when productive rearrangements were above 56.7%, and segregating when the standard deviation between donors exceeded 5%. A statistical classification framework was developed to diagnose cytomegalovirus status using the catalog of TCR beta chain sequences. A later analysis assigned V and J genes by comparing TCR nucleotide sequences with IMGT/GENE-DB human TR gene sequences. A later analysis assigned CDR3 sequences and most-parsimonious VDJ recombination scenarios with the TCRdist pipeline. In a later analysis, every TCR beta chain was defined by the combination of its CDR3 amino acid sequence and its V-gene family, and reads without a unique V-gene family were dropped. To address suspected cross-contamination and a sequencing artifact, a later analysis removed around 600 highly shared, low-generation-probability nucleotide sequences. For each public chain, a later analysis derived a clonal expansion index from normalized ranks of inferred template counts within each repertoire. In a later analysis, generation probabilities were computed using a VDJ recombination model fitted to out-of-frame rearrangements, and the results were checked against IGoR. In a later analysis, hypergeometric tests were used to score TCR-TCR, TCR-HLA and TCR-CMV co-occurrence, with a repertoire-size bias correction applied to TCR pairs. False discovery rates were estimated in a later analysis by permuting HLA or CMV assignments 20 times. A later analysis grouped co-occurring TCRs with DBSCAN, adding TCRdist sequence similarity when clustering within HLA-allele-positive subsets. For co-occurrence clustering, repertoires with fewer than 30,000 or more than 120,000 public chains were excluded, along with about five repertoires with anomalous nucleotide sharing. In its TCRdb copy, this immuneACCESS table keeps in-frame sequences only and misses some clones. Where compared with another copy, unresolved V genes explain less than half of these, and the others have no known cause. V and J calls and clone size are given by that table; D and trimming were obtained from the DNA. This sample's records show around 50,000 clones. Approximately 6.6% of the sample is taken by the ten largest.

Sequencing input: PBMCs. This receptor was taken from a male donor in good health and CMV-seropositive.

The CDR3 reads as follows: CASPLGQGYEQYF. The nucleotide sequence is given as TGTGCCAGCCCCCTCGGACAGGGCTACGAGCAGTACTTC. This chain joins TRBV21-1 to TRBJ2-7; the table calls TRBD1, which could not be checked here. TRBV21-1 is noted as a pseudogene. The CDR3 contains 13 residues, cysteine and phenylalanine counted. The DNA shown is the 39-base CDR3, in frame from base 1.